This TCR beta chain was sequenced during a study of PD-1 blockade in mismatch repair-deficient tumors. General study results and limits: Tumor-resident clones, often absent from pretreatment blood, expanded after pembrolizumab and then contracted.

This CDR3 comprises 11 residues. Trimming shortened V by 3 bases and J by 4 bases, and 0 bases separated the two germline ends. CDR1 and CDR2 from the germline V gene are SGHVS and FNYEAQ. TCRs were sequenced from three patients responding to pembrolizumab. A remark on this clone: Its antigen is as yet unknown.

TCRdb's table, derived via immunoSEQ multiplex PCR, lists solely in-frame clones and lacks some. Of 90,000 to 120,000 clones listed, about four fifths are singletons. The receptor was derived from an adult with mismatch repair-deficient cancer. This chain joins TRBV7-6 and TRBJ2-2; D not resolved. This specimen consisted of peripheral blood, obtained around 8 months after starting pembrolizumab. CDR3 DNA: TGTGCCAGCAGCTTCACCGGGGAGCTGTTTTTT. This encodes CASSFTGELFF.